This T cell receptor beta chain was sequenced in a study of blood T cell repertoires in COVID-19 (TCRdb year 2020). At the level of the whole study: Samples from collaborators originated in the United States, Italy and Spain and spanned both the acute and convalescent phases of COVID-19. HLA class I and class II types, where available, came from metadata supplied by the sample provider rather than from assay-based typing. A de-identified subject ID, COVID-19 status, age in years and sex were almost always included in the sample metadata. The dataset comprised deeply sampled blood TCRbeta repertoires from subjects exposed to, actively infected with, or recovered from COVID-19. The material from the prospective study consisted of cDNA or gDNA derived from T cells, B-cell-depleted T cells, or PBMCs. The repertoires were released in a freely available public database meant as a resource for research on the immune response to SARS-CoV-2. The samples were drawn from two sources: the first 160 participants of the ongoing ImmuneRACE study, and 950 to 1,500 subjects contributed by 6 global collaborators. General findings and caveats noted by the study authors: The quantity of clinical and demographic metadata differed by source and by participant and was supplied without curation.

TCRbeta CDR3 regions were amplified from genomic DNA by means of the immunoSEQ Assay, a bias-controlled multiplex PCR. Processing in the source paper ran as follows. The number of nucleated cells in each sample was estimated by amplification of reference gene primers within the assay. Sequence reads were collapsed and filtered to measure the absolute abundance of every unique TCRbeta CDR3 rearrangement. For each sample, productive Simpson clonality was calculated as the square root of Simpson's diversity index over productive rearrangements. TCRdb retrieved this table from immuneACCESS and kept in-frame rearrangements only. Not all clones are present; in checked studies, unresolved V genes account for under half, and no reason is known for the remainder. V and J calls and clone size are those listed in that table; D and trimming were worked out from the DNA. The sample yields some 220,000 clones; about 82% were counted once. About 2.4% of the sample goes to the ten largest clones.

As to this clone: Its recognized antigen is unknown. No clone much larger than this one lies a single base away; base qualities are absent.

At one collaborating source in Seattle, patients were enrolled during active infection and were followed longitudinally through the course of disease. The collaborating institutions used their own protocols to collect whole blood in K2EDTA tubes. For TCRbeta analysis, collaborator samples were shipped as frozen whole blood, as isolated PBMCs, or as DNA extracted from either sample type. V is cut by 7 bases and J by 0 bases, and the space between the germline ends is 12 bases. The CDR3 measures 14 amino acids from cysteine to phenylalanine. Just CDR3 DNA is preserved here, 42 bases in frame from base 1. As encoded in the germline V gene (reference sequence), CDR1 is MNHNY while CDR2 is SVGAGI.

This TCR was sampled from a woman in her 70s with COVID-19, enrolled during active disease. This sequence uses TRBV6-6 and TRBJ1-1; a tentative D match to TRBD1 spans 6 bases. Material: peripheral blood. The CDR3 region reads CASNPEGVNTEAFF. DNA sequence: TGTGCCAGCAACCCTGAGGGGGTGAACACTGAAGCTTTCTTT.